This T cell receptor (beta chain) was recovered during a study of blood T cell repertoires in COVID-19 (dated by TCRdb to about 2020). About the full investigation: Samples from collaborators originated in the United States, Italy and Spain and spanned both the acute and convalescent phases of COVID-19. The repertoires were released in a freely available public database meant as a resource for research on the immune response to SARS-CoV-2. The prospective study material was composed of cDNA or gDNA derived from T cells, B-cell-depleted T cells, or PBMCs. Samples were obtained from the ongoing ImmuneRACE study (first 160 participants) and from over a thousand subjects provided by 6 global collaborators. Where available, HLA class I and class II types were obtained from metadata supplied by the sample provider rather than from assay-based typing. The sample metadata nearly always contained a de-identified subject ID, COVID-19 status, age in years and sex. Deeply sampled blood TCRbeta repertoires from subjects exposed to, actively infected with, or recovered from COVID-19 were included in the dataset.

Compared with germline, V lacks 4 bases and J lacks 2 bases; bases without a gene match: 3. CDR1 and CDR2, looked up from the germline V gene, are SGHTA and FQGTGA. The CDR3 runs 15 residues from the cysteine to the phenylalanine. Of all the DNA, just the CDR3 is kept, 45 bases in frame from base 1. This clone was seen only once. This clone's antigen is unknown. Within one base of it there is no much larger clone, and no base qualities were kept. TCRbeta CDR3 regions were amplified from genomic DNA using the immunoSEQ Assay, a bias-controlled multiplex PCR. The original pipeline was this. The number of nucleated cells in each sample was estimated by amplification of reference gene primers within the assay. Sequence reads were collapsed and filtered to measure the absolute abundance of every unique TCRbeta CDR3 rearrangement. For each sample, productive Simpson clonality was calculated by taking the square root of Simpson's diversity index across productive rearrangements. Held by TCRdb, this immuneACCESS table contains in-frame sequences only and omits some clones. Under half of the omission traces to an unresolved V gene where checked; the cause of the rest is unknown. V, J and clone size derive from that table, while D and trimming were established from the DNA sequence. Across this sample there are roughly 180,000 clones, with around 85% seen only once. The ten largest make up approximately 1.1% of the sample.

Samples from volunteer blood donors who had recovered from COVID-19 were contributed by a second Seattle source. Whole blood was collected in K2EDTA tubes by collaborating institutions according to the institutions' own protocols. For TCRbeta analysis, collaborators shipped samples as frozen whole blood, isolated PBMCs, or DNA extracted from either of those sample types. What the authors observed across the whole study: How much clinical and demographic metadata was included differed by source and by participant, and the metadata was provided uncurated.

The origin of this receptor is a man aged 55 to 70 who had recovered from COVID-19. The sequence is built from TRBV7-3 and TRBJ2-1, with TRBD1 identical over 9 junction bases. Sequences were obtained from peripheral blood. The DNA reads TGTGCCAGCAGCTCCACAGGGGGCGCCTACAATGAGCAGTTCTTC. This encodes CASSSTGGAYNEQFF. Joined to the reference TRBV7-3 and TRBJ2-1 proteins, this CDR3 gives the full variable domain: GAGVSQTPSNKVTEKGKYVELRCDPISGHTALYWYRQSLGQGPEFLIYFQGTGAADDSGLPNDRFFAVRPEGSVSTLKIQRTERGDSAVYLCASSSTGGAYNEQFFGPGTRLTVL.